Following are 21 T cell receptor beta chains from one sample sequenced in a study of blood T cell repertoires in COVID-19. The data were produced by immunoSEQ multiplex PCR, yet TCRdb's version contains in-frame clones alone and is incomplete. Here the sample spans roughly 60,000 clones, 87% being singletons. The sequenced material came from peripheral blood. Every receptor here comes from a man in his forties with COVID-19, enrolled during active disease.

V usage is TRBV5-1 and J usage is TRBJ2-7; the D is unclear. V gave up 1 base and J gave up 7 bases, with 6 bases separating them. The CDR3 consists of 11 residues. The V gene's germline CDR1 is SGHRS and CDR2 YFSETQ. The CDR3 loop reads CASSLSMEQYF. The CDR3 coding sequence is TGCGCCAGCAGCTTGTCTATGGAGCAGTACTTC.

This rearrangement joins TRBV15 to TRBJ2-5, with 9 bases identical to TRBD2. CDR1 LNHNV and CDR2 YYDKDF come from the germline V gene (reference sequence). The CDR3 contains 16 residues. Trimming at V came to 5 bases and at J to 4 bases, leaving 11 bases not matched to a gene. The CDR3 nucleotides are TGTGCCACCAGCCCTTGGACTAGCGAGGAGGTAGAGACCCAGTACTTC. This translates into CATSPWTSEEVETQYF.

The V gene is TRBV6-6, the J gene TRBJ1-1, with 8 bases lining up with TRBD1. Germline assignment: CDR1 MNHNY and CDR2 SVGAGI (reference sequence). This CDR3 region has 14 residues. Trimming at V came to 6 bases and at J to 3 bases, leaving 6 bases not matched to a gene. CDR3 DNA sequence: TGTGCCAGCAGATACAGGGGGGGGGACACTGAAGCTTTCTTT. This encodes CASRYRGGDTEAFF.

J is TRBJ2-1 and V is TRBV10-1; 7 nucleotides align to TRBD2. This CDR3 has 14 amino acids. Germline V lookup: CDR1 WNHNN, CDR2 SYGVQD (reference sequence). Losses at the gene ends were 4 bases for V and 5 bases for J; bases not matched to a gene: 5. CDR3 coding DNA: TGCGCCAGCAGTGGTCCTAGCGGAGACAATGAGCAGTTCTTC. This sequence encodes CASSGPSGDNEQFF.

The chain couples TRBV11-1 to TRBJ1-1; a weak D match, TRBD1 (6 bases). V lost 2 bases and J 3 bases, leaving 16 bases between the germline ends. The CDR3 loop spans 16 amino acids. CDR1 is SGHAT and CDR2 is FQDESV in the germline V gene (reference sequence). CDR3 sequence: CASSLITTGMDTEAFF. In nucleotides, the CDR3 is TGTGCCAGCAGCTTAATAACGACAGGCATGGACACTGAAGCTTTCTTT.

The chain has TRBV10-3 and TRBJ1-5; a possible D gene is TRBD1 (6 bases). Germline-derived CDR1 and CDR2 are ENHRY and SYGVKD. This CDR3 has 15 residues. Trimming took 4 bases from V and 5 from J, leaving 15 bases between them. The CDR3 DNA reads as TGTGCCATCAGTGGGCTCGAAGGGGGTGATCAGCCCCAGCATTTT. Amino acids: CAISGLEGGDQPQHF.

This clone was picked up a small number of times. This chain connects TRBV5-1 to TRBJ1-1; weak D call: TRBD1 (6 bases). Trimming took off 3 bases at V and 5 bases at J, with 11 bases between the two ends. This CDR3 comprises 13 residues. Germline CDR1 is SGHRS and CDR2 is YFSETQ. CDR3 DNA sequence: TGCGCCAGCAGCTCAGGGGATTGGACTGAAGCTTTCTTT. It specifies CASSSGDWTEAFF.

The chain couples TRBV9 to TRBJ1-5; D might be TRBD1 (6 bases). Germline V gives CDR1 SGDLS, CDR2 YYNGEE. CDR3 length: 15 residues. Between the trimmed V and J ends, which lost 7 bases and 0 bases, there was a span of 14 bases. The CDR3 protein is CASATGHDSNQPQHF. For the CDR3, the DNA is TGTGCCAGCGCTACGGGACACGATAGCAATCAGCCCCAGCATTTT.

CDR3 DNA sequence: TGTGCCAGCAGCTCCAAGCGTGGCGACACCGGGGAGCTGTTTTTT. As protein: CASSSKRGDTGELFF. The chain employs TRBV13 and TRBJ2-2; no clear D. Trimming removed 4 bases from V and 3 bases from J, with 12 bases in between. The CDR3 loop spans 15 amino acids. Germline CDR1 reads PRHDT; CDR2 reads FYEKMQ (reference sequence).

The chain links TRBV18 to TRBJ2-5; possibly TRBD1 for D (5 bases). The CDR3 runs to 13 residues. CDR1 and CDR2 from the germline V gene are KGHSH and LQKENI. V lost 6 bases and J lost 3, with 11 bases in between. CDR3 sequence (DNA): TGTGCCAGCTCGGTGACAGAAAAAGAGACCCAGTACTTC. Residues: CASSVTEKETQYF.

The V gene is TRBV7-8, the J gene TRBJ2-7; 10 bases agree with TRBD1. J gave up 6 bases and V 4 bases, and 9 bases lay outside the gene matches. Germline V lookup: CDR1 SGHVS, CDR2 FQNEAQ. The CDR3 runs 15 residues. The CDR3 region is CASSSAGTGAGEQYF. The CDR3 DNA reads TGTGCCAGCAGCTCCGCCGGGACAGGGGCTGGCGAGCAGTACTTC.

The V call is TRBV7-9, the J call TRBJ1-2; D might be TRBD1 (6 bases). The ends were cut back, 7 bases at V and 3 bases at J, with 12 bases in the middle. The CDR3 has 13 amino acids. CDR1 and CDR2 from the germline V gene are SEHNR and FQNEAQ (reference sequence). CDR3 in amino acids: CASTEDSYYGYTF. The CDR3 DNA sequence: TGTGCCAGCACCGAGGACAGCTACTATGGCTACACCTTC.

The chain has TRBV7-6 and TRBJ2-7, with 8 bases that match TRBD1. CDR3 size: 13 residues. Germline-derived CDR1 and CDR2 are SGHVS and FNYEAQ. Trimming cost V 0 bases and J 7 bases; bases outside gene matches: 2. The CDR3 sequence: CASSLADRGEQYF. In DNA, the CDR3 is TGTGCCAGCAGCTTAGCAGACAGGGGAGAGCAGTACTTC. The full variable domain, rest sourced from reference TRBV7-6 and TRBJ2-7, is GAGVSQSPRYKVTKRGQDVALRCDPISGHVSLYWYRQALGQGPEFLTYFNYEAQQDKSGLPNDRFSAERPEGSISTLTIQRTEQRDSAMYRCASSLADRGEQYFGPGTRLTVT.

This clone came up a few times. V gene TRBV7-2 combines with J gene TRBJ2-3, with D maybe TRBD1 (6 bases). CDR1 SGHTA and CDR2 FQGNSA come from the germline V gene. Trimming removed 4 bases at V and 7 bases at J, with 15 bases between. The CDR3 is 14 amino acids. The CDR3 loop reads CASSSPQGSNTQYF. The CDR3 coding sequence is TGTGCCAGCAGCTCTCCCCAGGGGTCGAATACGCAGTATTTT.

This clone was detected only a few times. The chain has TRBV30 and TRBJ2-1; D possibly corresponds to TRBD2 (6 bases). Germline V gives CDR1 GTSNPN, CDR2 SVGIG (reference sequence). The CDR3 runs 12 residues. The CDR3 loop reads CAAGRSYNEQFF. DNA of the CDR3: TGTGCGGCGGGGAGGTCCTACAATGAGCAGTTCTTC. The full variable domain, rest sourced from reference TRBV30 and TRBJ2-1, is SQTIHQWPATLVQPVGSPLSLECTVEGTSNPNLYWYRQAAGRGLQLLFYSVGIGQISSEVPQNLSASRPQDRQFILSSKKLLLSDSGFYLCAAGRSYNEQFFGPGTRLTVL.

The CDR3 reads CAWSVGQGNTEAFF. For the CDR3, the DNA is TGTGCCTGGAGTGTAGGACAGGGGAACACTGAAGCTTTCTTT. The chain is built from TRBV30 and TRBJ1-1; TRBD1 matches at 8 bases. V was clipped by 0 bases and J by 1 base; unmatched bases: 1. The CDR3 contains 14 residues. Germline V gives CDR1 GTSNPN, CDR2 SVGIG (reference sequence).

By sample fraction, this clone is medium-sized. The chain carries TRBV4-1 and TRBJ2-7, with TRBD1 identical over 8 bases. Germline V CDR1 and CDR2: MGHRA, YSYEKL. With V trimmed by 5 bases and J by 3 bases, 6 bases remained unmatched. The CDR3 spans 14 residues. The CDR3 DNA reads as TGCGCCAGCAGCTACGACAGGGGAGACTACGAGCAGTACTTC. Its translation: CASSYDRGDYEQYF.

This rearrangement joins TRBV13 to TRBJ2-7; D might be TRBD1 (6 bases). CDR1 is PRHDT, CDR2 FYEKMQ, per germline (reference sequence). V lost 5 bases to trimming and J lost 3 bases, with 8 bases between them. CDR3 length: 12 residues. CDR3 nucleotides: TGTGCCAGCAGCGGGACACGCTACGAGCAGTACTTC. Residues: CASSGTRYEQYF.

The chain uses TRBV6-5 and TRBJ1-1, with 7 bases matching TRBD1. This CDR3 has 15 amino acids. The V gene end was trimmed by 4 bases and the J gene end by 3 bases; junction bases not matched to a gene: 8. CDR1 is MNHEY, CDR2 SVGAGI, per germline. The CDR3 loop is CASSFLWDRDTEAFF. The CDR3 DNA sequence: TGTGCCAGCAGTTTTCTTTGGGACAGAGACACTGAAGCTTTCTTT.

This clone has a handful of counts. The chain uses TRBV7-3 and TRBJ2-1, with 9 bases matching TRBD2. The CDR3 runs 13 residues. Germline-derived CDR1 and CDR2 are SGHTA and FQGTGA. Trimming took 10 bases from V and 7 from J; bases not matched to a gene: 8. For the CDR3, the DNA is TGTGCCACTCTAGCGGGGAGCCCGAATGAGCAGTTCTTC. Protein: CATLAGSPNEQFF.

The rearrangement links TRBV2 to TRBJ2-3; 9 bases agree with TRBD2. Looked up from germline, CDR1 is SNHLY and CDR2 is FYNNEI. J lost 5 bases, V lost 7 bases, and 13 bases had no gene match. The CDR3 has 16 residues. The DNA of the CDR3 is TGTGCCAGCAAAGAGCTCTGGCGGGAGGGCCAAGATACGCAGTATTTT. Protein product: CASKELWREGQDTQYF.